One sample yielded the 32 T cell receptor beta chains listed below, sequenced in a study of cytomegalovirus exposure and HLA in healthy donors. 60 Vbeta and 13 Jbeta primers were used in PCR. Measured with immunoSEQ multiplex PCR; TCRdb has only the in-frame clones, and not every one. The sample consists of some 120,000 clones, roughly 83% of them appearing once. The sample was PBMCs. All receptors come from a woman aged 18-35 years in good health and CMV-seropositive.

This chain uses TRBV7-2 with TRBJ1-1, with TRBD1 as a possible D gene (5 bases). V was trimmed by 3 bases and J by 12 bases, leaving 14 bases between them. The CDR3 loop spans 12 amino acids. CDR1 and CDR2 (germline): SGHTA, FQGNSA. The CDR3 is CASSLPGLQSFF. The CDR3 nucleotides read TGTGCCAGCAGCTTGCCGGGACTGCAGTCTTTCTTT.

The CDR3 region has the DNA TGTGCCAGCAAAAGGACGGGGATTTACGAGCAGTACTTC. Encoded protein: CASKRTGIYEQYF. The chain recombines TRBV2 with TRBJ2-7; D perhaps matches TRBD2 (5 bases). This CDR3 is built from 13 residues. Germline CDR1 SNHLY, CDR2 FYNNEI. The germline V and J ends were trimmed by 7 bases and 4 bases, with 14 bases remaining between them.

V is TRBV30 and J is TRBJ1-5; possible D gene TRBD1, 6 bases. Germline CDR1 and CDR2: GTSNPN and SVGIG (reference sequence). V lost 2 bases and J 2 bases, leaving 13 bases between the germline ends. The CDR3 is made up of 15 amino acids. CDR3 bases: TGTGCCTGGAGTCGTACAGGGATAGGCAATCAGCCCCAGCATTTT. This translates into CAWSRTGIGNQPQHF. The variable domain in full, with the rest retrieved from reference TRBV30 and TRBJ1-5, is SQTIHQWPATLVQPVGSPLSLECTVEGTSNPNLYWYRQAAGRGLQLLFYSVGIGQISSEVPQNLSASRPQDRQFILSSKKLLLSDSGFYLCAWSRTGIGNQPQHFGDGTRLSIL.

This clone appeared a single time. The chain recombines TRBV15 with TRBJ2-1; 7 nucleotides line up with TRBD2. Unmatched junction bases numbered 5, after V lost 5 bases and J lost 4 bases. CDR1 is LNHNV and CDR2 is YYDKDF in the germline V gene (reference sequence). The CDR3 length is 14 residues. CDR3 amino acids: CATSERTRYNEQFF. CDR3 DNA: TGTGCCACCAGCGAACGGACTAGATACAATGAGCAGTTCTTC.

This CDR3 is CASSPLTGSDGYTF. For the CDR3, the DNA is TGTGCCAGCAGCCCATTGACAGGGTCGGATGGCTACACCTTC. The chain couples TRBV5-5 to TRBJ1-2, with 7 bases identical to TRBD1. Unmatched junction bases numbered 9, after V lost 4 bases and J lost 6 bases. Germline V lookup: CDR1 SGHKS, CDR2 YYEKEE (reference sequence). The CDR3 is 14 residues long.

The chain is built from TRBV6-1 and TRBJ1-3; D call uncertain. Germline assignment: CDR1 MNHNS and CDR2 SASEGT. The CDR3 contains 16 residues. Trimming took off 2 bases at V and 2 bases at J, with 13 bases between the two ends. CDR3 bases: TGTGCCAGCAGTGAATCCCGGGGTCTCCCTGGAAACACCATATATTTT. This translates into CASSESRGLPGNTIYF.

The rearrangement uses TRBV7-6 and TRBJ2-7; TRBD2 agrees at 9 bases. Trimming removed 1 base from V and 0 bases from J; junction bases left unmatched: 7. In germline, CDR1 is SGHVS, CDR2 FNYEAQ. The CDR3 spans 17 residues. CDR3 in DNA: TGTGCCAGCAGCTTAGGGGGACGGACTAGCGACTCCTACGAGCAGTACTTC. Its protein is CASSLGGRTSDSYEQYF.

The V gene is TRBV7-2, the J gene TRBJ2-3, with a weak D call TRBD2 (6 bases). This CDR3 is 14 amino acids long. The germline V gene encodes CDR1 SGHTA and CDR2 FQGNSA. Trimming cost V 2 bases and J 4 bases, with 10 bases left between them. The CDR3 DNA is TGTGCCAGCAGCTTAAACCCGGGGGCAGATACGCAGTATTTT. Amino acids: CASSLNPGADTQYF. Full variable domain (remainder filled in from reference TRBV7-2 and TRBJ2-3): GAGVSQSPSNKVTEKGKDVELRCDPISGHTALYWYRQSLGQGLEFLIYFQGNSAPDKSGLPSDRFSAERTGGSVSTLTIQRTQQEDSAVYLCASSLNPGADTQYFGPGTRLTVL.

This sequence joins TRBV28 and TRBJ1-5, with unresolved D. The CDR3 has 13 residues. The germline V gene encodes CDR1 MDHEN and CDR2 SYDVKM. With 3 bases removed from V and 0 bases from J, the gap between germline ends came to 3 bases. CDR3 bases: TGTGCCAGCAGTTTTTATAGCAATCAGCCCCAGCATTTT. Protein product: CASSFYSNQPQHF. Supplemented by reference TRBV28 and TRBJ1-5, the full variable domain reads DVKVTQSSRYLVKRTGEKVFLECVQDMDHENMFWYRQDPGLGLRLIYFSYDVKMKEKGDIPEGYSVSREKKERFSLILESASTNQTSMYLCASSFYSNQPQHFGDGTRLSIL.

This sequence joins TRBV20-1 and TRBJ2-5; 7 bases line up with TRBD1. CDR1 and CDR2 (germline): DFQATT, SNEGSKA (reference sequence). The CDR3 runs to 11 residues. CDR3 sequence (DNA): TGCAGCTACAGGGGCCGAGAGACCCAGTACTTC. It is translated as CSYRGRETQYF.

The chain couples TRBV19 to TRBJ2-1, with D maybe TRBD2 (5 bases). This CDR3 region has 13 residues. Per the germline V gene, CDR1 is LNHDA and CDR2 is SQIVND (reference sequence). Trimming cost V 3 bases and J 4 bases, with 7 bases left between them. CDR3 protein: CASSISVYNEQFF. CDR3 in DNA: TGTGCCAGTAGTATTAGCGTTTACAATGAGCAGTTCTTC.

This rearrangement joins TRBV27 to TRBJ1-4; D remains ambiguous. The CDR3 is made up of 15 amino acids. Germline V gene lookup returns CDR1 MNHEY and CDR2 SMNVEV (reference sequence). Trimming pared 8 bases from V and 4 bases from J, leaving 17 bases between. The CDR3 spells CASRERAALNEKLFF. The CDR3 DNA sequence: TGTGCCAGCCGTGAGAGGGCAGCACTTAATGAAAAACTGTTTTTT.

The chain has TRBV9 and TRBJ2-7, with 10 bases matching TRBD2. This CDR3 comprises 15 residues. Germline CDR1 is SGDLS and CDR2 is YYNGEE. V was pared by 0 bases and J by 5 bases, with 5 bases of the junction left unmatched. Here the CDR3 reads CASSVAGTSVHEQYF. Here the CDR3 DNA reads TGTGCCAGCAGCGTAGCAGGGACTAGCGTCCACGAGCAGTACTTC. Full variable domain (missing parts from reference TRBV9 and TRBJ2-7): DSGVTQTPKHLITATGQRVTLRCSPRSGDLSVYWYQQSLDQGLQFLIQYYNGEERAKGNILERFSAQQFPDLHSELNLSSLELGDSALYFCASSVAGTSVHEQYFGPGTRLTVT.

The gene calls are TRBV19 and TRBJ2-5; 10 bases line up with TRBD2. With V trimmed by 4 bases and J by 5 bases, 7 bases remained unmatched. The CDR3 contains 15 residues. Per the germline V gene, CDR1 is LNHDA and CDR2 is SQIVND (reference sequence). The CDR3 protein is CASSTHGLAAETQYF. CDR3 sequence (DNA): TGTGCCAGTAGTACCCATGGACTAGCGGCGGAGACCCAGTACTTC.

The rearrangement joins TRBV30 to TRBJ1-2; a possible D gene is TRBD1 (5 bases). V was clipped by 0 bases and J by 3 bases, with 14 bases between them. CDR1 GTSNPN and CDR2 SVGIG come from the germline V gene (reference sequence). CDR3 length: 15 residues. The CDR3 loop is CAWSVRRGEDYGYTF. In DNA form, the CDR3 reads TGTGCCTGGAGTGTAAGGAGGGGCGAGGACTATGGCTACACCTTC.

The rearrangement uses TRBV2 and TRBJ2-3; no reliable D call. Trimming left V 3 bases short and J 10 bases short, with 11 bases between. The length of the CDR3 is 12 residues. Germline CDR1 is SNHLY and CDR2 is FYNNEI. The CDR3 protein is CASSEQTSAQYF. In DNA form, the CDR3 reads TGTGCCAGCAGTGAGCAAACCTCGGCGCAGTATTTT.

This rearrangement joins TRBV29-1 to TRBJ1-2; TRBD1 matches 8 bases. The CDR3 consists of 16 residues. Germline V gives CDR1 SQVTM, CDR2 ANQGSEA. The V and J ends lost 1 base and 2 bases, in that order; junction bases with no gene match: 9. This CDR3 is CSVEGWTGLGNYGYTF. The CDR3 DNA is TGCAGCGTTGAAGGCTGGACAGGGCTTGGGAACTATGGCTACACCTTC.

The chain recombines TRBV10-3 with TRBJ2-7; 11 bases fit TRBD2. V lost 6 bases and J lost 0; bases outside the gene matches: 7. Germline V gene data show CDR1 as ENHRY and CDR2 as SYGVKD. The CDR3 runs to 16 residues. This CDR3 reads CAIRTSGSTSSYEQYF. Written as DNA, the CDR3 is TGTGCCATCAGAACTAGCGGGAGTACCAGCTCCTACGAGCAGTACTTC.

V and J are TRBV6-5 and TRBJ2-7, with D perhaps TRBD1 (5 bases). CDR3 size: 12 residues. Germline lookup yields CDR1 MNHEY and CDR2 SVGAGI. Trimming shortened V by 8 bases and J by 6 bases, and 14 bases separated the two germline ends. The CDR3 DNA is TGTGCCAGCTCATCAGGGCCCTCCGAGCAGTACTTC. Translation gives CASSSGPSEQYF.

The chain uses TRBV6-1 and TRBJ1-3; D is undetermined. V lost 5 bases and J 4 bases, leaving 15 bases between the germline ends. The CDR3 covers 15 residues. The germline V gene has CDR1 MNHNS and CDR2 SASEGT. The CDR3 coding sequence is TGTGCCAGCAGTTTGGACGGGATGCTCGGAAACACCATATATTTT. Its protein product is CASSLDGMLGNTIYF.

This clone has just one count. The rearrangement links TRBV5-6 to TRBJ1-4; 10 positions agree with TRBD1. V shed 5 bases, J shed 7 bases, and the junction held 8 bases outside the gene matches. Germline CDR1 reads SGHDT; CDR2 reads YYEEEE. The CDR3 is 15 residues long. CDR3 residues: CASSFGTGVGEKLFF. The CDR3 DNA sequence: TGTGCCAGCAGTTTCGGGACAGGGGTAGGTGAAAAACTGTTTTTT.

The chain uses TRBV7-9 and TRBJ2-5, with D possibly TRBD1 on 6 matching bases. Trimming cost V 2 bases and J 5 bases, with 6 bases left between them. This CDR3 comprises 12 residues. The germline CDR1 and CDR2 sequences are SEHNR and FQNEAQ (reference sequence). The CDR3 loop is CASSLRGETQYF. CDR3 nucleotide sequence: TGTGCCAGCAGCTTAAGGGGGGAGACCCAGTACTTC.

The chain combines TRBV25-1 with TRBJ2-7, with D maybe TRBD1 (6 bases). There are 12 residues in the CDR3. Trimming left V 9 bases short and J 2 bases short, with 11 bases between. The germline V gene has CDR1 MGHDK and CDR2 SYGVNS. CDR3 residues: CASQDSTYEQYF. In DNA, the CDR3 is TGTGCCAGTCAGGACAGCACCTACGAGCAGTACTTC.

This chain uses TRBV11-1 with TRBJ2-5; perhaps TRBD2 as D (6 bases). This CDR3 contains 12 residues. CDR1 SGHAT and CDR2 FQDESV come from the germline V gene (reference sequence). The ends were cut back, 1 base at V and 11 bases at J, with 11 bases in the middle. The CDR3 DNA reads TGTGCCAGCAGCTTAGTAGCTCGGGAGCAGTACTTC. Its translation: CASSLVAREQYF.

This CDR3 reads CASSLGDRRLYGYTF. CDR3 in DNA: TGTGCCAGCAGCTTAGGAGACAGGAGACTATATGGCTACACCTTC. The chain is built from TRBV7-2 and TRBJ1-2; D is possibly TRBD1 (6 bases). Germline CDR1 SGHTA, CDR2 FQGNSA. Between the trimmed V and J ends, which lost 1 base and 5 bases, there was a span of 14 bases. The CDR3 is made up of 15 amino acids.

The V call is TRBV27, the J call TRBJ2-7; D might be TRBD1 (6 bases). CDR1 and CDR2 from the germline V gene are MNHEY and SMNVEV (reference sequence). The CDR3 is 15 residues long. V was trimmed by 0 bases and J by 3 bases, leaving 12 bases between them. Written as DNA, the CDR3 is TGTGCCAGCAGTTTATCCGGGGACACCTACTACGAGCAGTACTTC. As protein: CASSLSGDTYYEQYF.

CDR3 DNA: TGTGCCAGCAGTCCCCGACAGGGGGTCCACGAGCAGTACTTC. Translation: CASSPRQGVHEQYF. The rearrangement links TRBV6-5 to TRBJ2-7; 9 bases are a match to TRBD1. The CDR3 sequence is 14 residues long. The germline V gene encodes CDR1 MNHEY and CDR2 SVGAGI. Trimming at V came to 5 bases and at J to 5 bases, leaving 7 bases not matched to a gene.

The CDR3: CASFPGDAGYNEQFF. The CDR3 DNA reads TGTGCCAGCTTCCCTGGGGATGCAGGGTACAATGAGCAGTTCTTC. V is TRBV19 and J is TRBJ2-1; a weak D match, TRBD1 (5 bases). From germline, CDR1 is LNHDA and CDR2 SQIVND (reference sequence). Trimming left V 9 bases short and J 4 bases short, with 19 bases between. The CDR3 is 15 residues long.

The CDR3 region has the DNA TGCGCCAGCAGCTTATCGCGACAGGGTAAAGAGACCCAGTACTTC. Its protein product is CASSLSRQGKETQYF. V and J are TRBV5-1 and TRBJ2-5; 7 bases line up with TRBD1. This CDR3 comprises 15 residues. Per the germline V gene, CDR1 is SGHRS and CDR2 is YFSETQ. V gave up 2 bases and J gave up 3 bases; unmatched junction bases: 7.

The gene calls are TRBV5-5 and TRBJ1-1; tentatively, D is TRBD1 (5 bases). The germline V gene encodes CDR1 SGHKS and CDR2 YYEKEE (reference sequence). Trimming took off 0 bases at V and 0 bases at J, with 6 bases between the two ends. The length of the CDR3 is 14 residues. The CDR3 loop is CASSLEGMNTEAFF. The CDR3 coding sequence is TGTGCCAGCAGCTTGGAGGGGATGAACACTGAAGCTTTCTTT. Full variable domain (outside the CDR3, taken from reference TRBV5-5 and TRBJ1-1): DAGVTQSPTHLIKTRGQQVTLRCSPISGHKSVSWYQQVLGQGPQFIFQYYEKEERGRGNFPDRFSARQFPNYSSELNVNALLLGDSALYLCASSLEGMNTEAFFGQGTRLTVV.

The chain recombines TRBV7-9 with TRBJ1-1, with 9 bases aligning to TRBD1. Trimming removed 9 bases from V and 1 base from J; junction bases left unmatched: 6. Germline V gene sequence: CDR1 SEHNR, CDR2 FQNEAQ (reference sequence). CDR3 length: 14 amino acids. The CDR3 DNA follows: TGTGCCAGTACACAGGGGGCCCCGAACACTGAAGCTTTCTTT. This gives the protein CASTQGAPNTEAFF.

This CDR3 reads CASRGSEDTQYF. The CDR3, as DNA: TGTGCCAGCCGCGGGAGCGAAGATACGCAGTATTTT. This sequence joins TRBV9 and TRBJ2-3; 7 positions agree with TRBD2. V lost 7 bases to trimming and J lost 5 bases; unmatched junction nucleotides: 4. This CDR3 comprises 12 residues. Germline loops: CDR1 SGDLS, CDR2 YYNGEE.